Presented here are 11 T cell receptor beta chains from one specimen sequenced in a study of shared clonotypes between healthy human individuals. The method was immunoSEQ multiplex PCR; TCRdb's version includes in-frame clones alone and lacks a portion of them. The table includes around 1,000,000 clones, approximately 77% detected once. The sample consisted of memory CD4+ T cells from PBMCs. Noted subset: CD45RA-negative fraction. These receptors were obtained from a man younger than 35 in good health. Some clones in this sample may be carry-over from other donors' samples.

CDR3 bases: TGTGCCAGCAGCTTCGGGAAGAAGAGCTCCTACAATGAGCAGTTCTTC. As protein: CASSFGKKSSYNEQFF. The rearrangement joins TRBV11-2 to TRBJ2-1, with a tentative D call TRBD2 (5 bases). The CDR3 totals 16 residues. With 3 bases removed from V and 0 bases from J, the gap between germline ends came to 12 bases. CDR1 is SGHAT, CDR2 FQNNGV, per germline.

V and J are TRBV7-3 and TRBJ2-2; no firm D call. The length of the CDR3 is 15 residues. Looked up from germline, CDR1 is SGHTA and CDR2 is FQGTGA. V was shortened by 3 bases and J by 2 bases, with 10 bases between the two germline ends. The CDR3 loop is CASSLSSTNTGELFF. The CDR3, as DNA: TGTGCCAGCAGCTTGAGTAGCACAAACACCGGGGAGCTGTTTTTT.

The chain uses TRBV9 and TRBJ1-2; D is perhaps TRBD1 (6 bases). V gave up 4 bases and J gave up 4 bases, with 14 bases separating them. The V gene's germline CDR1 is SGDLS and CDR2 YYNGEE. The CDR3 spans 14 residues. CDR3 amino acids: CASSPQQGRYGYTF. The CDR3 region has the DNA TGTGCCAGCAGCCCCCAACAGGGTCGCTATGGCTACACCTTC.

The rearrangement uses TRBV30 and TRBJ2-7, with D tentatively TRBD1 or TRBD2 (5 bases each). The germline gives CDR1 GTSNPN, CDR2 SVGIG (reference sequence). Trimming took 2 bases from V and 6 from J, leaving 8 bases between them. This CDR3 spans 11 amino acids. The CDR3 DNA follows: TGTGCCTGGAGTATTGGGACCGAGCAGTACTTC. Protein sequence: CAWSIGTEQYF.

The chain has TRBV9 and TRBJ1-1, with D perhaps matching TRBD1 (5 bases). V was cut by 0 bases and J by 0 bases, with 6 bases left in between. The CDR3 sequence is 14 residues long. Germline values: CDR1 SGDLS, CDR2 YYNGEE. The CDR3 sequence is CASSVGGMNTEAFF. In nucleotides, the CDR3 is TGTGCCAGCAGCGTAGGGGGGATGAACACTGAAGCTTTCTTT.

This chain connects TRBV18 to TRBJ2-7, with D possibly called TRBD1 or TRBD2 (6 bases each). The V gene lost 2 bases and the J gene lost 4 bases, with 15 bases spanning the gap. CDR1 and CDR2 (germline): KGHSH, LQKENI. CDR3 length equals 15 residues. DNA for the CDR3: TGTGCCAGCTCACCAGCCGGGGGCGTGTATTACGAGCAGTACTTC. This encodes CASSPAGGVYYEQYF.

This chain connects TRBV28 to TRBJ1-5; D gene ambiguous. V lost 5 bases, J lost 1 base, and 18 bases lay in between. The CDR3 has 17 amino acids. The V gene's germline CDR1 is MDHEN and CDR2 SYDVKM. The CDR3: CASSPDREGKSNQPQHF. In DNA, the CDR3 is TGTGCCAGCAGTCCGGACCGGGAAGGAAAAAGCAATCAGCCCCAGCATTTT. The full variable domain, with the rest looked up from reference TRBV28 and TRBJ1-5, is DVKVTQSSRYLVKRTGEKVFLECVQDMDHENMFWYRQDPGLGLRLIYFSYDVKMKEKGDIPEGYSVSREKKERFSLILESASTNQTSMYLCASSPDREGKSNQPQHFGDGTRLSIL.

The rearrangement links TRBV5-1 to TRBJ2-1; 10 nucleotides agree with TRBD2. Losses at the gene ends were 5 bases for V and 8 bases for J; bases not matched to a gene: 16. Germline CDR1 is SGHRS and CDR2 is YFSETQ. The CDR3 contains 17 residues. CDR3: CASSGVRASGSGDEQFF. DNA for the CDR3: TGCGCCAGCAGTGGGGTCAGGGCTAGCGGGAGTGGGGATGAGCAGTTCTTC.

The rearrangement uses TRBV6-4 and TRBJ2-1; TRBD1 matches 9 bases. The V segment lost 5 bases and the J segment 3 bases; nucleotides outside the gene matches: 5. There are 15 residues in the CDR3. Germline lookup yields CDR1 MRHNA and CDR2 SNTAGT. The CDR3 DNA reads as TGTGCCAGCAGTACAAACAGGGGGCACTACAATGAGCAGTTCTTC. The encoded protein is CASSTNRGHYNEQFF.

The rearrangement links TRBV5-6 to TRBJ1-2; D is ambiguous. The germline gives CDR1 SGHDT, CDR2 YYEEEE. With 4 bases removed from V and 0 bases from J, the gap between germline ends came to 7 bases. The CDR3 covers 13 residues. In nucleotides, the CDR3 is TGTGCCAGCAGCGTGGCGTCTAACTATGGCTACACCTTC. This translates into CASSVASNYGYTF.

Concerning this clone itself: This specimen includes other DNA sequences encoding the same CDR3. The gene calls are TRBV30 and TRBJ2-3; D may be TRBD1 or TRBD2 (6 bases each). Germline V CDR1 and CDR2: GTSNPN, SVGIG (reference sequence). Trimming removed 3 bases from V and 0 bases from J, with 7 bases in between. This CDR3 is built from 13 residues. In DNA, the CDR3 is TGTGCCTGGAGGGGGGGCAGCACAGATACGCAGTATTTT. Translation gives CAWRGGSTDTQYF.